This TCR beta chain was sequenced for a study of cytomegalovirus exposure and HLA in healthy donors. CDR3 length equals 17 residues. CDR1 and CDR2 (germline): SGHNT, YENEEA. Germline trimming cut 5 bases from V and 5 bases from J; bases unmatched to any gene: 11. The PCR employed 60 Vbeta primers together with 13 Jbeta primers. Sequencing was performed with immunoSEQ multiplex PCR; in TCRdb, only in-frame clones are kept and a portion is missing. The table lists about 160,000 clones, around 79% of them singletons, with approximately 2.4% in the top ten. Source material: PBMCs. The chain has TRBV11-3 and TRBJ2-7; 14 bases agree with TRBD2. This receptor was identified in a female donor in good health and CMV-seronegative. CDR3 sequence reads: CASSPKPGLAGADEQYF. CDR3 nucleotide sequence: TGTGCCAGCAGCCCAAAACCGGGACTAGCGGGAGCTGACGAGCAGTACTTC.